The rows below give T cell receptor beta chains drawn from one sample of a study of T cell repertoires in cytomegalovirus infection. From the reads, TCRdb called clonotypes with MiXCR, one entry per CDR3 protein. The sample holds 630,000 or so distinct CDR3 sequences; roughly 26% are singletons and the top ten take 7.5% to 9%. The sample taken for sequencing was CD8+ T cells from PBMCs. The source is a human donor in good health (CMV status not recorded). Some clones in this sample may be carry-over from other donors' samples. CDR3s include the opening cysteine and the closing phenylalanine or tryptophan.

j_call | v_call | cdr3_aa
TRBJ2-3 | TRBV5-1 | CASMWRGKGDTQYF
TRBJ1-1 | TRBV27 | CASTAGGLGTEAFF
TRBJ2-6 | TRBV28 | CASTLIAGAISGVNVLTF
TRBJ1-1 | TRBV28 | CASSLGLAGQLNTEAFF
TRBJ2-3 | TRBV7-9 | CASSLDQGRNTQYF
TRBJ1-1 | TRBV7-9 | CASRPMTVNTEAFF
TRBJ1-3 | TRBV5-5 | CASSLGDGYSGNTIYF
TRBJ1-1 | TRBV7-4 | CASSTLGENTEAFF
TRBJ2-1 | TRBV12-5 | CASGRFGGGEKSYNEQFF
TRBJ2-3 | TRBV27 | CASSQTGGFADTQYF
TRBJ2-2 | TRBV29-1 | CSVSGTKSSGELFF
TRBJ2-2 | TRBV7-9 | CASSVAWIVGELFF
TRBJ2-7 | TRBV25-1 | CASQSGIYYEQYF
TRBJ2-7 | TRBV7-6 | CASSRLEGSSYEQYF
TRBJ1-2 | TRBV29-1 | CSVGLQGNYGYTF
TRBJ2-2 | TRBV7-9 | CASSSPSARGRTGELFF
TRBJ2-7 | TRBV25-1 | CASSESEGNSYEQYF
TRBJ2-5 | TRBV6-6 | CASSYSWVEAETQYF
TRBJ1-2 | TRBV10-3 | CAIYRDNSTINYGYTF
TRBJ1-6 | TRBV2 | CASSGGGKRSPLHF
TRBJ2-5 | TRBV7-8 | CASSPSRGGSVPGTQYF
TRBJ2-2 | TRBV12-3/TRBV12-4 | CASSPEGSHTGELFF
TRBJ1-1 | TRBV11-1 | CASSEYPQVNTEAFF
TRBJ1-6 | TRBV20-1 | CSARDLQGKFDSPLHF
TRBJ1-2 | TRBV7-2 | CASSLLHPNYGYTF
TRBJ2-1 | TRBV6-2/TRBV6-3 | CASSSRRGRYNEQFF
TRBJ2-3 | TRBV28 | CASSPGKLTTDTQYF
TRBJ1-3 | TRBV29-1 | CSVEDWSGSLPGNTIYF
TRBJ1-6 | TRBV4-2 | CASSQGSSYNSPLHF
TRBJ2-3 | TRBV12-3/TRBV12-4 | CASSSLEENTDTQYF
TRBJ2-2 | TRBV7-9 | CASSSPDRDNTGELFF
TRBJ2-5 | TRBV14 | CASSLSEAETQYF
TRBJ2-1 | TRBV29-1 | CSAPPGLADNEQFF
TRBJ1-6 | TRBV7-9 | CASSQLVAREYNSPLHF
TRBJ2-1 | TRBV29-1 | CSVRERGAREQFF
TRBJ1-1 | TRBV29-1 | CSVDPTPGYPEAFF
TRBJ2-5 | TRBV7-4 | CASRPPAVQETQYF
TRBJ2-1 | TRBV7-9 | CASSLLVGTLYNEQFF
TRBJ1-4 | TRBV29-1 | CSVHGGVNEKLFF
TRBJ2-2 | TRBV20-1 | CSAREDGVSNTGELFF
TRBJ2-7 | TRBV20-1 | CSALRQDVEQYF
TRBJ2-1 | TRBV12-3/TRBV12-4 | CASSPFMGDGNEQFF
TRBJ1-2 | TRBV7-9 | CASSLALAPYGYTF
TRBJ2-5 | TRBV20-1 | CSAYQETQYF
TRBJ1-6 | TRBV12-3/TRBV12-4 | CASSLVLWQGARFYNSPLHF
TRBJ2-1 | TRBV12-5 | CASGVGQGAGNEQFF
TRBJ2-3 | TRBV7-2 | CASSLWGGPYTDTQYF
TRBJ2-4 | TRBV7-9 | CASSPKAPDRNGGLAKNIQYF
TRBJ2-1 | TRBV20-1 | CSARPLAGGKYNEQFF
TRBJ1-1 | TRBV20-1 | CSALGQEAFF
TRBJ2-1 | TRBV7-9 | CASTPRSSYNEQFF
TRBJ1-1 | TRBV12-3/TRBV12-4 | CASSLALTGAEAFF
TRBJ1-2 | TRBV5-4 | CASSRNGGNGYTF
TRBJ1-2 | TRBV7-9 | CASSSRDQGNYGYTF
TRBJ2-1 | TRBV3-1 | CASSQGTGEQFF
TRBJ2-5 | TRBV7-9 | CASSLAGIQETQYF
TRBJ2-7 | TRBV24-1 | CATSDPHLTGLIYEQYF
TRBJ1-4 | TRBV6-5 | CASSPIPDFNEKLFF
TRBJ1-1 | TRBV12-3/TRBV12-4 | CASHGQEGAYTEAFF